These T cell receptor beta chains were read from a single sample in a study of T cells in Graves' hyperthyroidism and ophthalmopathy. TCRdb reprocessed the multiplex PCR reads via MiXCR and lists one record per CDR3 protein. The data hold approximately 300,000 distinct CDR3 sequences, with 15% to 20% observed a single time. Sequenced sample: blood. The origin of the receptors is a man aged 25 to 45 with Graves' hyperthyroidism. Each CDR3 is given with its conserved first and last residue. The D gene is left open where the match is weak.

CDR3aa: CASSRLDRGNDQPQHF; d_gene: TRBD1; j_gene: TRBJ1-5; v_gene: TRBV5-6
CDR3aa: CASSITGTGDTGELFF; d_gene: TRBD1; j_gene: TRBJ2-2; v_gene: TRBV19
CDR3aa: CASSKDRATNTEAFF; d_gene: TRBD1; j_gene: TRBJ1-1; v_gene: TRBV18
CDR3aa: CASSEETGGAGGYTF; d_gene: TRBD1; j_gene: TRBJ1-2; v_gene: TRBV2
CDR3aa: CASSPELRANVLTF; d_gene: .; j_gene: TRBJ2-6; v_gene: TRBV11-2
CDR3aa: CSVVGGMNTEAFF; d_gene: .; j_gene: TRBJ1-1; v_gene: TRBV29-1
CDR3aa: CASSFRDLELTDTQYF; d_gene: .; j_gene: TRBJ2-3; v_gene: TRBV28
CDR3aa: CASSFRTNTYEQYF; d_gene: .; j_gene: TRBJ2-7; v_gene: TRBV12-3/TRBV12-4
CDR3aa: CACSLYWGVQETQYF; d_gene: .; j_gene: TRBJ2-5; v_gene: TRBV7-2
CDR3aa: CSASVGPSSDNEQFF; d_gene: .; j_gene: TRBJ2-1; v_gene: TRBV20-1
CDR3aa: CASSYPPGYEQFF; d_gene: .; j_gene: TRBJ2-1; v_gene: TRBV5-6
CDR3aa: CASSQDRSGQGMRETQYF; d_gene: .; j_gene: TRBJ2-5; v_gene: TRBV4-1
CDR3aa: CASSPPDREQETQYF; d_gene: TRBD1; j_gene: TRBJ2-5; v_gene: TRBV18
CDR3aa: CASSEIGLAASSYEQYF; d_gene: TRBD2; j_gene: TRBJ2-7; v_gene: TRBV6-1
CDR3aa: CASSLQGQGLYPYFGYTF; d_gene: TRBD1; j_gene: TRBJ1-2; v_gene: TRBV5-4
CDR3aa: CATSRERHWGSEQYF; d_gene: .; j_gene: TRBJ2-7; v_gene: TRBV15
CDR3aa: CASSSQGSSYNERFF; d_gene: TRBD1; j_gene: TRBJ2-1; v_gene: TRBV7-2
CDR3aa: CAWDTGTDFSYEQYF; d_gene: TRBD1; j_gene: TRBJ2-7; v_gene: TRBV30
CDR3aa: CASSLAERGKLFF; d_gene: .; j_gene: TRBJ1-4; v_gene: TRBV12-3/TRBV12-4
CDR3aa: CASSSTGTSGRAITGELFF; d_gene: TRBD2; j_gene: TRBJ2-2; v_gene: TRBV28
CDR3aa: CASSPGQRSQQYF; d_gene: TRBD1; j_gene: TRBJ2-5; v_gene: TRBV6-1
CDR3aa: CASSLAGRMNTEAFF; d_gene: .; j_gene: TRBJ1-1; v_gene: TRBV7-9
CDR3aa: CASSPLRGVQETQYF; d_gene: .; j_gene: TRBJ2-5; v_gene: TRBV11-2
CDR3aa: CASSFGLAGGLYEQYF; d_gene: TRBD2; j_gene: TRBJ2-7; v_gene: TRBV28
CDR3aa: CASSLSPWDRAGAFF; d_gene: TRBD1; j_gene: TRBJ1-1; v_gene: TRBV27
CDR3aa: CASAKTGDTQYF; d_gene: TRBD1; j_gene: TRBJ2-3; v_gene: TRBV11-1
CDR3aa: CASSSAGVGTDTQYF; d_gene: TRBD2; j_gene: TRBJ2-3; v_gene: TRBV28
CDR3aa: CATLPGTSGSNTGELFF; d_gene: TRBD2; j_gene: TRBJ2-2; v_gene: TRBV10-2
CDR3aa: CASSFFSFQETQYF; d_gene: .; j_gene: TRBJ2-5; v_gene: TRBV5-1
CDR3aa: CASKRTPLGTQYF; d_gene: .; j_gene: TRBJ2-5; v_gene: TRBV6-1
CDR3aa: CASSQGQGSGTEAFF; d_gene: TRBD1; j_gene: TRBJ1-1; v_gene: TRBV6-2/TRBV6-3
CDR3aa: CASSTDRQNIQYF; d_gene: .; j_gene: TRBJ2-4; v_gene: TRBV18
CDR3aa: CASSQGLRDGPGNTIYF; d_gene: .; j_gene: TRBJ1-3; v_gene: TRBV3-1
CDR3aa: CASSPLTSGYEQYF; d_gene: TRBD2; j_gene: TRBJ2-7; v_gene: TRBV12-3/TRBV12-4
CDR3aa: CASIQDRMNTEAFF; d_gene: .; j_gene: TRBJ1-1; v_gene: TRBV7-2
CDR3aa: CASSSFLYSNQPQHF; d_gene: .; j_gene: TRBJ1-5; v_gene: TRBV5-6
CDR3aa: CASSQEGGPFREQYF; d_gene: .; j_gene: TRBJ2-7; v_gene: TRBV3-1
CDR3aa: CSAREGLAGVYEQFF; d_gene: TRBD2; j_gene: TRBJ2-1; v_gene: TRBV20-1
CDR3aa: CASSFEYTGELFF; d_gene: .; j_gene: TRBJ2-2; v_gene: TRBV7-3
CDR3aa: CASSFVAGVNSPLHF; d_gene: .; j_gene: TRBJ1-6; v_gene: TRBV28
CDR3aa: CSARESLQGHQPQHF; d_gene: .; j_gene: TRBJ1-5; v_gene: TRBV20-1
CDR3aa: CSVNNREDTQYF; d_gene: .; j_gene: TRBJ2-3; v_gene: TRBV20-1
CDR3aa: CATSEGGRTGELFF; d_gene: TRBD1; j_gene: TRBJ2-2; v_gene: TRBV24-1
CDR3aa: CASSVGDSSSYEQYF; d_gene: TRBD1; j_gene: TRBJ2-7; v_gene: TRBV9
CDR3aa: CASSRGGGLDEQFF; d_gene: TRBD2; j_gene: TRBJ2-1; v_gene: TRBV7-6